The TCR beta chain described here comes from a study of blood T cell repertoires in COVID-19. Overall study context: There were acute and convalescent COVID-19 samples, and they came from the United States, Italy and Spain. T cells, B-cell-depleted T cells, or PBMCs supplied cDNA or gDNA.

Original processing methods: Nucleated cell counts were estimated from reference gene primer amplification. Clones were sequenced by immunoSEQ multiplex PCR, and TCRdb holds only the in-frame ones, with some missing. Clonal size and the V and J genes are those of that table, whereas D and trimming came from the DNA. The data hold 25,000 to 30,000 clones, with about 92% observed a single time. Germline V lookup: CDR1 SGHRS, CDR2 YFSETQ. This CDR3 region has 15 residues. V dropped 3 bases and J dropped 3; count of bases not matched to a gene: 7. The source of this sequence is a man between 45 and 60 years old with active COVID-19. The gene calls are TRBV5-1 and TRBJ2-7; TRBD1 aligns across 9 bases. The sample was peripheral blood. Written as DNA, the CDR3 is TGCGCCAGCAGCTGGGGGGACAGGGTCCTCTACGAGCAGTACTTC. It yields the protein CASSWGDRVLYEQYF.